The 7 T cell receptor beta chains presented below share a single source sample, sequenced in a study of blood T cell repertoires in COVID-19. Sequenced by immunoSEQ multiplex PCR; TCRdb stores in-frame clones only, minus some. Of 49,000 or so clones in the sample, around 87% were seen once. The specimen was peripheral blood. All receptors come from a man in his fifties with active COVID-19.

V gene TRBV5-1 combines with J gene TRBJ1-2; 8 nucleotides match TRBD1. Germline loops: CDR1 SGHRS, CDR2 YFSETQ. The CDR3 totals 15 residues. The junction had 8 bases not matched to a gene; V was cut back by 0 bases and J by 7 bases. The CDR3 bases are TGCGCCAGCAGCTTGGACGGCCAGGGGGCCCGTGGCTACACCTTC. It specifies CASSLDGQGARGYTF.

The chain couples TRBV7-9 to TRBJ2-5; possibly TRBD2 for D (6 bases). Germline V gene data show CDR1 as SEHNR and CDR2 as FQNEAQ (reference sequence). The V gene lost 3 bases and the J gene lost 5 bases, with 19 bases spanning the gap. CDR3 length: 16 amino acids. The CDR3 region is CASSFAPGAAQETQYF. In DNA, the CDR3 is TGTGCCAGCAGCTTCGCCCCGGGAGCAGCCCAGGAGACCCAGTACTTC.

The chain links TRBV20-1 to TRBJ2-5, with D possibly TRBD2 on 6 matching bases. The V gene's germline CDR1 is DFQATT and CDR2 SNEGSKA (reference sequence). The length of the CDR3 is 11 residues. Trimming pared 7 bases from V and 4 bases from J, leaving 10 bases between. The CDR3 loop reads CSGRRGETQYF. In DNA form, the CDR3 reads TGCAGTGGTCGGAGGGGAGAGACCCAGTACTTC.

J is TRBJ1-6 and V is TRBV6-6; D possibly corresponds to TRBD1 (6 bases). Germline V lookup: CDR1 MNHNY, CDR2 SVGAGI (reference sequence). The CDR3 contains 15 residues. The V and J ends lost 6 bases and 5 bases respectively, with 14 bases between them. CDR3: CASREPGQNNSPLHF. In DNA, the CDR3 is TGTGCCAGCAGGGAACCGGGACAAAATAATTCACCCCTCCACTTT.

This sequence joins TRBV7-8 and TRBJ2-7, with a possible D match to TRBD1 (6 bases). This CDR3 is built from 13 residues. Germline loops: CDR1 SGHVS, CDR2 FQNEAQ. Trimming pared 1 base from V and 4 bases from J, leaving 8 bases between. CDR3 in DNA: TGTGCCAGCAGCTTAGACAGGGCTTACGAGCAGTACTTC. The encoded protein is CASSLDRAYEQYF.

The chain joins TRBV10-3 to TRBJ1-1; perhaps TRBD1 as D (6 bases). Germline V gene data show CDR1 as ENHRY and CDR2 as SYGVKD. This CDR3 has 12 amino acids. The ends were cut back, 11 bases at V and 1 base at J, with 11 bases in the middle. CDR3 sequence: CASTGGNTEAFF. The CDR3, as DNA: TGTGCCTCGACAGGAGGGAACACTGAAGCTTTCTTT.

This rearrangement joins TRBV6-1 to TRBJ1-1, with 8 bases aligning to TRBD1. CDR3 length: 11 residues. Germline V CDR1 and CDR2: MNHNS, SASEGT. Trimming at V came to 6 bases and at J to 8 bases, leaving 2 bases not matched to a gene. CDR3 loop: CASSWDREAFF. CDR3 nucleotide sequence: TGTGCCAGCAGCTGGGACAGGGAAGCTTTCTTT.